This paragraph covers one T cell receptor beta chain sequence. The source of the sample is a study of cytomegalovirus exposure and HLA in healthy donors. The CDR3 contains 15 residues. Germline trimming cut 5 bases from V and 2 bases from J; bases unmatched to any gene: 7. The germline V gene encodes CDR1 MDHEN and CDR2 SYDVKM. Vbeta (60) and Jbeta (13) primers were used in the PCR. Assay: immunoSEQ multiplex PCR; the TCRdb copy retains only in-frame clones and omits some. Counted here are around 190,000 clones, approximately 77% occurring once; the ten biggest clones make up around 3.5%. This TCR was recovered from a man aged 35 to 55 in good health and CMV-seropositive. This chain uses TRBV28 with TRBJ1-2; 8 bases agree with TRBD1. The sample comprised PBMCs. CDR3 in amino acids: CASSLTRGQNYGYTF. The DNA of the CDR3 is TGTGCCAGCAGTCTCACCAGGGGGCAAAACTATGGCTACACCTTC.